The entry below describes one T cell receptor beta chain. Germline V gene sequence: CDR1 ENHRY, CDR2 SYGVKD. After removal of 6 bases from V and 1 base from J, the junction contained 2 bases not matched to a gene. The CDR3 loop spans 15 amino acids. This entry belongs to a study of siplizumab effects on memory and regulatory T cells. Measured with immunoSEQ multiplex PCR; TCRdb has only the in-frame clones, and not every one. In the table there are 100,000 or so clones, roughly 93% of which are singletons. The receptor was isolated from a human donor in good health. The gene calls are TRBV10-3 and TRBJ2-6, with 8 bases aligning to TRBD1. The sample taken for sequencing was non-Treg CD4+ T cells sorted from blood. This CDR3 reads CAIRRTGSGANVLTF. In DNA form, the CDR3 reads TGTGCCATCAGGAGGACAGGGTCTGGGGCCAACGTCCTGACTTTC.